These 32 T cell receptor beta chains were sequenced from one sample in a study of glioma-infiltrating T cells (TCRdb year 2016). Sequencing was performed on an Illumina MiSeq. TCR alpha and beta CDR3 regions were amplified with the iRepertoire nested amplicon-rescue multiplex PCR (arm-PCR) platform from RNA. TCRdb reworked the public reads: Q25 trimming with fastp, MiXCR clone assembly, productive beta chains retained. When rows share a CDR3 protein, they turn into one entry using the most common DNA and genes. The sample contains about 380,000 distinct CDR3 sequences, 35% to 45% of them found a single time. The top ten hold more than 10% of the sample. Sequenced: glioma tissue, nonneoplastic brain tissue, or PBMCs (not recorded which). These receptors were collected from a human donor with low-grade glioma or glioblastoma, undergoing nonglioma brain surgery, or in good health (not recorded which).

Of note for this clonotype: One junction end disagrees with the germline gene, perhaps due to a read error. This chain uses TRBV6-2 or TRBV6-3 with TRBJ2-7; 9 nucleotides match TRBD1. CDR3 length: 16 residues. Germline assignment: CDR1 MNHEY and CDR2 SVGEGT. The CDR3 bases are TGTGCCAGCAGCCTGACAGGGGGATGGAGATCCTCCGAGCAGTACTTC. Amino acid sequence: CASSLTGGWRSSEQYF.

This clonotype occurred a few times. The rearrangement uses TRBV7-8 and TRBJ2-5; D ambiguous. The CDR3 loop spans 13 amino acids. V was shortened by 5 bases and J by 4 bases, with 11 bases between the two germline ends. Germline CDR1 and CDR2: SGHVS and FQNEAQ. The CDR3 region has the DNA TGTGCCAGCAGCCCCCGTAAAATAGAGACCCAGTACTTC. Translated: CASSPRKIETQYF. Complete variable domain (other parts from reference TRBV7-8 and TRBJ2-5): GAGVSQSPRYKVAKRGQDVALRCDPISGHVSLFWYQQALGQGPEFLTYFQNEAQLDKSGLPSDRFFAERPEGSVSTLKIQRTQQEDSAVYLCASSPRKIETQYFGPGTRLLVL.

As concerns this clonotype: This may arise from a read error, as a much more abundant clone is one base away. This sequence joins TRBV20-1 and TRBJ1-1; D is possibly TRBD1 (6 bases). V was pared by 5 bases and J by 1 base, with 8 bases between. The CDR3 runs 12 residues. Germline CDR1 is DFQATT and CDR2 is SNEGSKA (reference sequence). The CDR3 DNA follows: TGCAGTGCTTCGACAGGGAACACTGAAGCTTTCTTT. This encodes CSASTGNTEAFF.

This clonotype was counted many times. The rearrangement links TRBV20-1 to TRBJ2-3; D perhaps matches TRBD2 (5 bases). With 7 bases removed from V and 0 bases from J, the gap between germline ends came to 8 bases. Germline loops: CDR1 DFQATT, CDR2 SNEGSKA (reference sequence). The CDR3 contains 12 residues. Written as DNA, the CDR3 is TGCAGTGTAGCGACTAGCACAGATACGCAGTATTTT. Translated: CSVATSTDTQYF.

About this clonotype itself: One end of the junction fails to match germline, which may point to a read error. The chain uses TRBV15 and TRBJ2-1; 9 bases line up with TRBD1. Germline CDR1 reads LNHNV; CDR2 reads YYDKDF (reference sequence). The CDR3 length is 16 residues. The CDR3 bases are TGTGCCACCAGCAGAGACGGACAGGGGCTCTACGATGAGCAGTTCTTC. Translated, it gives CATSRDGQGLYDEQFF.

The gene calls are TRBV3-1 and TRBJ1-3; D is ambiguous. From germline, CDR1 is LGHDT and CDR2 YNNKEL (reference sequence). The CDR3 spans 16 residues. Trimming removed 4 bases from V and 0 bases from J, with 13 bases in between. CDR3 sequence: CASSPMMDDSGNTIYF. Here the CDR3 DNA reads TGTGCCAGCAGCCCCATGATGGACGACTCTGGAAACACCATATATTTT.

The chain couples TRBV28 to TRBJ1-1; a weak D match, TRBD1 (6 bases). The CDR3 loop spans 20 amino acids. V was cut by 4 bases and J by 1 base, with 28 bases left in between. Germline values: CDR1 MDHEN, CDR2 SYDVKM. The CDR3 loop reads CASSYVSWSADGRGNTEAFF. The CDR3 DNA reads TGTGCCAGCAGTTACGTTTCCTGGTCAGCGGATGGCAGGGGGAACACTGAAGCTTTCTTT.

In the case of this clonotype: Because the CDR3 is missing its conserved closing phenylalanine or tryptophan, this is likely a read error. V gene TRBV7-3 combines with J gene TRBJ2-3; 8 bases are a match to TRBD2. V was clipped by 5 bases and J by 0 bases; unmatched bases: 4. This CDR3 comprises 15 residues. Germline lookup yields CDR1 SGHTA and CDR2 FQGTGA. CDR3 loop: CASSPLAGSTDTQYY. CDR3 nucleotides: TGTGCCAGCAGCCCATTAGCGGGGAGCACAGATACGCAGTATTAT.

The V call is TRBV4-2, the J call TRBJ2-3; tentative D call: TRBD1 (5 bases). This CDR3 comprises 15 residues. Trimming shortened V by 1 base and J by 0 bases, and 8 bases separated the two germline ends. CDR1 is LGHNA, CDR2 YNFKEQ, per germline. The CDR3 coding sequence is TGTGCCAGCAGCCAAGTGGCAGGGAGCACAGATACGCAGTATTTT. Translated, it gives CASSQVAGSTDTQYF.

V gene TRBV29-1 combines with J gene TRBJ1-3; D not certain. The CDR3 has 13 residues. The V gene lost 6 bases and the J gene lost 0 bases, with 9 bases spanning the gap. Looked up from germline, CDR1 is SQVTM and CDR2 is ANQGSEA. The CDR3 DNA reads TGCAGCGTCAGATCCTTCTCTGGAAACACCATATATTTT. Residues: CSVRSFSGNTIYF.

This clonotype has more than one count but fewer than ten. CDR3 amino acids: CASSPTVAGEQYF. The DNA for the CDR3 is TGTGCCAGCAGCCCGACGGTTGCGGGAGAGCAGTACTTC. The J gene is TRBJ2-7, the V gene TRBV7-9; D may be TRBD2 (6 bases). Trimming shortened V by 5 bases and J by 7 bases, and 15 bases separated the two germline ends. In germline, CDR1 is SEHNR, CDR2 FQNEAQ (reference sequence). The CDR3 length is 13 residues.

This clonotype was observed at least ten times. The V gene is TRBV7-2, the J gene TRBJ1-2; D might be TRBD1 (5 bases). This CDR3 has 13 amino acids. Germline assignment: CDR1 SGHTA and CDR2 FQGNSA. Trimming cost V 4 bases and J 5 bases, with 11 bases left between them. CDR3 nucleotide sequence: TGTGCCAGCAGCTCAGGGACTGATTATGGCTACACCTTC. It codes for CASSSGTDYGYTF.

The sample holds many counts of this clonotype. The chain has TRBV6-5 and TRBJ1-1; 7 bases fit TRBD1. From germline, CDR1 is MNHEY and CDR2 SVGAGI. The CDR3 covers 13 residues. J lost 6 bases, V lost 2 bases, and 3 bases had no gene match. CDR3 DNA sequence: TGTGCCAGCAGTTACCCGGGACAGTCTGAAGCTTTCTTT. It specifies CASSYPGQSEAFF.

The chain combines TRBV12-3 or TRBV12-4 with TRBJ2-7; TRBD1 or TRBD2 may be the D gene (5 bases each). This CDR3 is built from 14 residues. The ends were cut back, 4 bases at V and 2 bases at J, with 12 bases in the middle. CDR3 protein: CASSSWDGAYEQYF. As DNA, the CDR3 is TGTGCCAGCAGTTCTTGGGACGGTGCCTACGAGCAGTACTTC.

This clonotype has at least ten counts. The genes are TRBV28 and TRBJ1-1; no definite D call. Germline V gives CDR1 MDHEN, CDR2 SYDVKM. Trimming took 6 bases from V and 3 from J, leaving 11 bases between them. The CDR3 runs 13 residues. The chain's CDR3 is CASSLYRDTEAFF. The CDR3 DNA reads TGTGCCAGCAGCCTCTACCGGGACACTGAAGCTTTCTTT.

The CDR3 loop is CSARGTSGKDTQYF. The CDR3, as DNA: TGCAGTGCTAGAGGGACTAGCGGGAAAGATACGCAGTATTTT. This chain links TRBV20-1 with TRBJ2-3; 12 nucleotides line up with TRBD2. This CDR3 comprises 14 residues. CDR1 is DFQATT, CDR2 SNEGSKA, per germline (reference sequence). Germline trimming cut 1 base from V and 5 bases from J; bases unmatched to any gene: 1.

This clonotype came up many times. CDR3 DNA sequence: TGTGCCAGCGTCCGGGACAGGGAGCCCTACGAGCAGTACTTC. This encodes CASVRDREPYEQYF. V gene TRBV6-2 or TRBV6-3 combines with J gene TRBJ2-7, with 9 bases matching TRBD1. The germline V gene encodes CDR1 MNHEY and CDR2 SVGEGT. The CDR3 consists of 14 residues. The ends lost 8 bases at V and 2 bases at J; junction bases unmatched: 7.

In the case of this clonotype: The junction and the germline gene differ at one end; a read error may be behind it. V is TRBV5-5 and J is TRBJ2-5; D uncertain. This CDR3 spans 13 amino acids. Germline lookup yields CDR1 SGHKS and CDR2 YYEKEE (reference sequence). The CDR3 region is CASSRTVEETRYF. Written as DNA, the CDR3 is TGTGCCAGCAGCCGGACGGTCGAAGAGACCCGGTACTTC.

With respect to this clonotype: This may come from a read error, since a much larger clone is one base off. The rearrangement joins TRBV25-1 to TRBJ2-7, with 7 bases fitting TRBD2. Trimming took 4 bases from V and 3 from J; bases not matched to a gene: 6. CDR1 and CDR2 from the germline V gene are MGHDK and SYGVNS. The length of the CDR3 is 14 residues. CDR3 in DNA: TGTGCCAGCAGTGTACGGGGGGACCGCTACGAGCAGTACTTC. Translation gives CASSVRGDRYEQYF.

This clonotype was counted ten times or more. This chain connects TRBV6-1 to TRBJ2-7; D is perhaps TRBD2 (5 bases). The CDR3 extends over 12 amino acids. CDR1 and CDR2 from the germline V gene are MNHNS and SASEGT. V was trimmed by 7 bases and J by 5 bases, leaving 12 bases between them. CDR3 in DNA: TGTGCCAGCACCCTAACCGGGGACGAGCAGTACTTC. This codes for CASTLTGDEQYF.

The sample holds many counts of this clonotype. The chain links TRBV20-1 to TRBJ1-5, with 8 bases matching TRBD1. V lost 4 bases and J lost 4; bases outside the gene matches: 3. Germline loops: CDR1 DFQATT, CDR2 SNEGSKA (reference sequence). The CDR3 consists of 13 residues. The CDR3: CSATGGSNQPQHF. In DNA form, the CDR3 reads TGCAGTGCTACAGGGGGCTCAAATCAGCCCCAGCATTTT.

As regards this clonotype: It may be a read error: a sequence one base away is much more abundant. V is TRBV27 and J is TRBJ2-5; perhaps TRBD1 as D (5 bases). This CDR3 comprises 13 residues. Germline V gene sequence: CDR1 MNHEY, CDR2 SMNVEV (reference sequence). V was trimmed by 7 bases and J by 7 bases, leaving 16 bases between them. CDR3 in amino acids: CASTQSREGTQYF. CDR3 nucleotides: TGTGCCAGCACCCAAAGCAGGGAAGGGACCCAGTACTTC.

The gene calls are TRBV7-2 and TRBJ2-2, with 10 nucleotides matching TRBD2. Germline V gives CDR1 SGHTA, CDR2 FQGNSA. V gave up 8 bases and J gave up 3 bases; unmatched junction bases: 6. The CDR3 consists of 15 residues. CDR3 loop: CASQTLAGDTGELFF. The CDR3 DNA is TGTGCCAGCCAGACGCTAGCGGGGGACACCGGGGAGCTGTTTTTT.

J is TRBJ2-1 and V is TRBV9; 11 nucleotides match TRBD2. CDR3 length: 16 residues. Germline assignment: CDR1 SGDLS and CDR2 YYNGEE. The V gene end was trimmed by 4 bases and the J gene end by 2 bases; junction bases not matched to a gene: 5. CDR3 sequence (DNA): TGTGCCAGCAGCACCCCGACTAGCGGGGCCTACAATGAGCAGTTCTTC. It encodes CASSTPTSGAYNEQFF.

This chain links TRBV5-4 with TRBJ1-6, with 8 bases lining up with TRBD1. The ends lost 4 bases at V and 7 bases at J; junction bases unmatched: 7. This CDR3 is 15 amino acids long. Per the germline V gene, CDR1 is SGHNT and CDR2 is YYREEE (reference sequence). The CDR3 protein is CASSHDRGLNSPLHF. CDR3 nucleotides: TGTGCCAGCAGCCACGACAGGGGCTTGAATTCACCCCTCCACTTT.

The gene calls are TRBV20-1 and TRBJ1-3, with TRBD1 as a possible D gene (5 bases). CDR3 size: 15 residues. In germline, CDR1 is DFQATT, CDR2 SNEGSKA (reference sequence). Trimming cost V 0 bases and J 0 bases, with 9 bases left between them. The CDR3 DNA reads as TGCAGTGCTAGAGATGGAAGGGGCTCTGGAAACACCATATATTTT. Encoded protein: CSARDGRGSGNTIYF.

The table lists this clonotype with a few counts. This chain connects TRBV4-1 to TRBJ2-3, with D uncertain. Germline values: CDR1 MGHRA, CDR2 YSYEKL. This CDR3 has 16 residues. V was shortened by 0 bases and J by 4 bases, with 14 bases between the two germline ends. CDR3: CASSQEKGLLADTQYF. The CDR3 DNA follows: TGCGCCAGCAGCCAAGAAAAGGGCTTGTTGGCAGATACGCAGTATTTT.

Details on this clonotype: One end of the junction does not line up with germline, which may come from a read error. The genes are TRBV7-9 and TRBJ1-5; 8 bases match TRBD1. This CDR3 contains 15 residues. Germline CDR1 and CDR2: SEHNR and FQNEAQ (reference sequence). CDR3 residues: CASSFQPQGGQPKHF. The DNA for the CDR3 is TGTGCCAGCAGCTTCCAGCCACAGGGGGGTCAGCCCAAGCATTTT.

About this clonotype itself: One end of the junction fails to match germline, which may point to a read error. J is TRBJ2-7 and V is TRBV28, with D perhaps matching TRBD1 or TRBD2 (5 bases each). The CDR3 totals 15 residues. CDR1 and CDR2 from the germline V gene are MDHEN and SYDVKM. CDR3 amino acids: CASSLSRDGSYEQHF. The CDR3, as DNA: TGTGCCAGCAGTTTATCCCGGGACGGCTCCTACGAGCAGCACTTC.

This clonotype was counted only a few times. This rearrangement joins TRBV5-1 to TRBJ2-7, with D tentatively TRBD2 (5 bases). The germline V and J ends were trimmed by 4 bases and 7 bases, with 15 bases remaining between them. The CDR3 has 13 amino acids. Germline lookup yields CDR1 SGHRS and CDR2 YFSETQ. The CDR3 is CASSIDPSGEQYF. DNA of the CDR3: TGCGCCAGCAGCATTGACCCGTCGGGGGAGCAGTACTTC. Together with reference TRBV5-1 and TRBJ2-7, the CDR3 gives the full variable domain: KAGVTQTPRYLIKTRGQQVTLSCSPISGHRSVSWYQQTPGQGLQFLFEYFSETQRNKGNFPGRFSGRQFSNSRSEMNVSTLELGDSALYLCASSIDPSGEQYFGPGTRLTVT.

In its sample, this clonotype was seen once. The CDR3 region is CASSPPPSLYEQYF. The DNA for the CDR3 is TGTGCCAGCAGTCCCCCCCCAAGTTTATACGAGCAGTACTTC. The gene calls are TRBV28 and TRBJ2-7; D remains unclear. Germline loops: CDR1 MDHEN, CDR2 SYDVKM. The V end was cut by 5 bases, the J end by 4 bases, with 15 bases between. The CDR3 covers 14 residues.

Regarding this clonotype: A much larger clone is a single base away; this may be a read error. The chain carries TRBV28 and TRBJ2-1, with 10 bases identical to TRBD2. The CDR3 is 14 residues long. Germline V CDR1 and CDR2: MDHEN, SYDVKM. The CDR3 sequence is CDSSSGLANNEQFF. Written as DNA, the CDR3 is TGTGACAGCAGTTCGGGACTAGCGAACAATGAGCAGTTCTTC.